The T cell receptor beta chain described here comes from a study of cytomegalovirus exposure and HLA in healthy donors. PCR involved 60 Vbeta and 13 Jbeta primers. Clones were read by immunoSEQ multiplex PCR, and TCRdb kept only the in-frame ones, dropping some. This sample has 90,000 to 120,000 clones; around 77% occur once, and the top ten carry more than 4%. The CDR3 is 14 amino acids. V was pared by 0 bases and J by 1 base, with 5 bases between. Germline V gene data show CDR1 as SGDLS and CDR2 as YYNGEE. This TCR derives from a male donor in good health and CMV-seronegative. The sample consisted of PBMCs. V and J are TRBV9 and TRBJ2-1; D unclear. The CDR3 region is CASSVAGSYNEQFF. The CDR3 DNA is TGTGCCAGCAGCGTAGCCGGTTCCTACAATGAGCAGTTCTTC.